This TCR beta chain comes out of a study of blood T cell repertoires in COVID-19. In the source study's methods: Counts of nucleated cells, estimated from reference gene primer amplification, were obtained. Clones were sequenced by immunoSEQ multiplex PCR, and TCRdb holds only the in-frame ones, with some missing. The DNA gave D and trimming, while V, J and clone size come from that table. Of under 300,000 clones listed, 87% are singletons. This CDR3 has 17 residues. Losses at the gene ends were 0 bases for V and 9 bases for J; bases not matched to a gene: 10. Germline V gene data show CDR1 as LGHDT and CDR2 as YNNKEL (reference sequence).

The chain carries TRBV3-1 (or the pseudogene TRBV3-2) and TRBJ2-1, with TRBD2 matching 11 bases. Input material: peripheral blood. The TCR was taken from a man between 60 and 75 years old who had recovered from COVID-19. Here the CDR3 DNA reads TGTGCCAGCAGCCAAGAAGTTAGTAGCGGGGGGGCCAGTGAGCAGTTCTTC. It is translated as CASSQEVSSGGASEQFF.